This T cell receptor (beta chain) was sequenced for a study of monozygotic twins with inflammatory bowel disease. Findings and limits, study-wide: For IBD patients, clonotypes shared with others were fewer than for healthy twins, especially with disease activity.

In regard to this clonotype: The antigen is not known.

TCRdb reprocessed the 5' RACE reads, keeping one entry per CDR3 protein, no DNA. This sample's table reports about 440,000 distinct CDR3 sequences. The sequence came from a human donor with ulcerative colitis or Crohn's disease, or a healthy co-twin of an affected twin (not recorded which). The sample was blood.

The CDR3 sequence is CASPGTLTYEQYF. J is TRBJ2-7 and V is TRBV5-1; there is no DNA to check the TCRdb D call of TRBD1. Germline values: CDR1 SGHRS, CDR2 YFSETQ. The CDR3 runs 13 residues.